This paragraph reports one TCR beta chain. No antigen is known for it. The data belong to a study of T cell repertoires in cytomegalovirus infection. Study details: It can be stated that public TCR beta signatures indicated CMV infection as well as a matching HLA type. Study conclusions and caveats: Adding up the frequency of public TCR beta families identified people who carried CMV plus the relevant HLA. HLA-C-restricted CMV-specific TCR beta clonotypes prevailed in the ex vivo response.

TCRdb re-analysed the reads in MiXCR, keeping a single row per CDR3 protein. Of roughly 100,000 distinct CDR3 sequences listed, approximately 17% are singletons. V was clipped by 2 bases and J by 0 bases; unmatched bases: 2. Germline CDR1 reads SGDLS; CDR2 reads YYNGEE. This CDR3 region has 15 residues. This clonotype was obtained from a human donor in good health (CMV status not recorded). Some clones in this sample may be carry-over from other donors' samples. The gene calls are TRBV9 and TRBJ2-3; 8 bases agree with TRBD2. Specimen: PBMCs. This CDR3 is CASSVRGDSTDTQYF. The CDR3 region has the DNA TGTGCCAGCAGCGTGCGGGGGGATAGCACAGATACGCAGTATTTT.